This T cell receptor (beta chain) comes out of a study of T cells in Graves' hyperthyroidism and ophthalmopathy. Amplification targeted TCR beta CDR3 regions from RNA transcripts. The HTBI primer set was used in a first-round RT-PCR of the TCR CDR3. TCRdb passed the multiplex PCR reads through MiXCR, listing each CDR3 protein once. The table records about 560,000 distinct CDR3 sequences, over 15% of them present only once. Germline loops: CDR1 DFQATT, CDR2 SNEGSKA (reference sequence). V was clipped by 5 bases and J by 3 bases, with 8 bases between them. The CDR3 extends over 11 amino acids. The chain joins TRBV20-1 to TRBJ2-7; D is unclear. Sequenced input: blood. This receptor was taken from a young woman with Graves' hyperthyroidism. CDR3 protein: CSAPHSYEQYF. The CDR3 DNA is TGCAGTGCTCCACACAGCTACGAGCAGTACTTC.